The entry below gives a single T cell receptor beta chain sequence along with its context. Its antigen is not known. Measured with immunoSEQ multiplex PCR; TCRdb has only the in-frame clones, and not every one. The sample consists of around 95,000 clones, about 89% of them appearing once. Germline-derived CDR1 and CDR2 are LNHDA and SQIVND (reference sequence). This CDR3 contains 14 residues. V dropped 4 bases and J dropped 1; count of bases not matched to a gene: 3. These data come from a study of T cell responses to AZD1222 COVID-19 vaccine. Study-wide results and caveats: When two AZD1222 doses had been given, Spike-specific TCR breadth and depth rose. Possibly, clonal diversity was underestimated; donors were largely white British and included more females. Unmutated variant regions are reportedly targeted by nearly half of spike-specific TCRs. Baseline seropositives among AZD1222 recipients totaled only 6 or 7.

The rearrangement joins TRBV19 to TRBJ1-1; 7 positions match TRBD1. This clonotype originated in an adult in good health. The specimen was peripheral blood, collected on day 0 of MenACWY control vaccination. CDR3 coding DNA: TGTGCCAGTAGTAGGCGACAGGGGAACACTGAAGCTTTCTTT. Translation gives CASSRRQGNTEAFF.